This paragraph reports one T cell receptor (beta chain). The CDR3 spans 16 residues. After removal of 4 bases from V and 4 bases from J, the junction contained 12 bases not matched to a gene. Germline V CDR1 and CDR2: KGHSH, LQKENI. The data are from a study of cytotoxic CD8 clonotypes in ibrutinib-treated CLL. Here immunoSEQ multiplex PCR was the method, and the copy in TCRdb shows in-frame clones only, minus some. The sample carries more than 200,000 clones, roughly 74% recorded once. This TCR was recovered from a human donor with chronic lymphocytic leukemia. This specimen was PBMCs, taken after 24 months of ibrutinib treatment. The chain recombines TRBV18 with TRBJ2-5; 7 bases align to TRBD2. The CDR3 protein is CASSQLPYGGGETQYF. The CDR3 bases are TGTGCCAGCTCACAGCTCCCGTATGGGGGGGGAGAGACCCAGTACTTC.